The sequence of this TCR beta chain was determined in a study of T cell responses to AZD1222 COVID-19 vaccine. Study overall: Second-dose intervals of approximately 4 or approximately 12 weeks were pooled. General study findings and limits: Seropositive AZD1222 recipients at baseline numbered only 5 to 7. Donors skewed white British and female; clonal diversity was possibly underestimated. Repertoires in all cases were sampled only once the peak T cell response had passed.

Of note for this clone: Its antigen remains unidentified.

Between the trimmed V and J ends, which lost 5 bases and 4 bases, there was a span of 12 bases. From germline, CDR1 is LNHNV and CDR2 YYDKDF (reference sequence). This CDR3 has 14 amino acids. Assay used: immunoSEQ multiplex PCR; TCRdb lists only in-frame clones, some missing. The table includes some 150,000 clones, about 91% detected once. V usage is TRBV15 and J usage is TRBJ1-5, with D possibly TRBD1 on 5 matching bases. Sequences were derived from peripheral blood, sampled on day 0 of AZD1222 vaccination. This TCR derives from an adult in good health. CDR3 in amino acids: CATSPQGENQPQHF. For the CDR3, the DNA is TGTGCCACCAGCCCCCAAGGGGAAAATCAGCCCCAGCATTTT.